This is a list of T cell receptor beta chains from one sample in a study of human T cells and chemical hapten exposure. TCRdb re-called the RACE reads with MiXCR, one entry per CDR3 protein. The sample has roughly 64,000 distinct CDR3 sequences, about 11% seen once. The sample consisted of whole blood, taken in connection with sensitization to the hapten diphenylcyclopropenone (DPC). Receptors originate from a woman aged 40-49 years with alopecia areata. Some clones in this sample may be carry-over from other donors' samples. Both conserved end residues are trimmed from each CDR3. D genes are given only for firm matches.

>-|TRBV20-1
SARETASSYEQY
>-|TRBV5-6
ASSSYRTALSDNEKLF
>-|TRBV12-3/TRBV12-4
ASSLMGAEKAEAF
>TRBD1|TRBV28
AGSRDRVLETQY
>-|TRBV4-3
ACSQQGTGEQF
>-|TRBV3-1
ASSQGPRGDTQY
>-|TRBV30
AWKPRDGYT
>-|TRBV7-9
ASSVVGGPLAPEQF
>-|TRBV6-2/TRBV6-3
ASWTRPLHYGYT
>TRBD2|TRBV6-2/TRBV6-3
ASSKLAGGTNTGELF
>TRBD1|TRBV6-2/TRBV6-3
ASRPGTGGWIQPQH
>TRBD1|TRBV6-5
ASSYGGGQRNTEAF
>-|TRBV7-2
ASSPLVSGGAAQY